Detailed here is one T cell receptor (beta chain). V was shortened by 5 bases and J by 4 bases, with 18 bases between the two germline ends. The V gene's germline CDR1 is SGHAT and CDR2 FQNNGV. The CDR3 loop spans 16 amino acids. Methods used by the authors: Amplifying reference gene primers gave estimates of nucleated cell counts. Sequencing used immunoSEQ multiplex PCR; TCRdb keeps in-frame clones, though not all of them. D and trimming come from the DNA, and the V and J calls and clone size come from that table. The sample holds 26,000 or so clones, around 90% seen once. These data belong to a study of blood T cell repertoires in COVID-19. Across the whole study: Samples came from the United States, Italy and Spain, spanning acute and convalescent COVID-19. T cells, B-cell-depleted T cells, or PBMCs provided the cDNA or gDNA that served as material.

The sequenced sample was peripheral blood. The chain couples TRBV11-2 to TRBJ2-1; TRBD2 might be the D (7 bases). The receptor was derived from a man in his 60s with active COVID-19. The CDR3, as DNA: TGTGCCAGCAGCAATAGGGGGGGGACACTATACAATGAGCAGTTCTTC. Amino acid sequence: CASSNRGGTLYNEQFF.